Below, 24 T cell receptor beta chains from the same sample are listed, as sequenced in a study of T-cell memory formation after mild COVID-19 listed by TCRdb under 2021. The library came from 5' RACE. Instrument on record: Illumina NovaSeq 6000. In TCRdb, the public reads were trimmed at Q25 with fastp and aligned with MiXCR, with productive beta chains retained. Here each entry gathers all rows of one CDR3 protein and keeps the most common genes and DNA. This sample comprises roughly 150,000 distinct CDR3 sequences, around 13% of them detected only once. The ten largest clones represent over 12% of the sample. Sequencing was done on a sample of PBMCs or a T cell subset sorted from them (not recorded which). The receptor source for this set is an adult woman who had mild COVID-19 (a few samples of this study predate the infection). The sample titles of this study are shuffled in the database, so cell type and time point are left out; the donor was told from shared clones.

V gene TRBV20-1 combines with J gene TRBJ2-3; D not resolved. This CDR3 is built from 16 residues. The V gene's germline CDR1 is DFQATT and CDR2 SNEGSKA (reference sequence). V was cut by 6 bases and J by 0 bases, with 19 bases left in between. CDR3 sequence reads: CSARVPSQPSTDTQYF. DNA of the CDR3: TGCAGTGCCCGGGTCCCTTCTCAGCCTAGCACAGATACGCAGTATTTT.

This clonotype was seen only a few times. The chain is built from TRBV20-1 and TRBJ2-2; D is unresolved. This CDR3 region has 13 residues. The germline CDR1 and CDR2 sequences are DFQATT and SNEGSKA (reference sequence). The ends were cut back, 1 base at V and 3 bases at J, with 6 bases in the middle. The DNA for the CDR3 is TGCAGTGCTAGAGGGGCCTACACCGGGGAGCTGTTTTTT. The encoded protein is CSARGAYTGELFF.

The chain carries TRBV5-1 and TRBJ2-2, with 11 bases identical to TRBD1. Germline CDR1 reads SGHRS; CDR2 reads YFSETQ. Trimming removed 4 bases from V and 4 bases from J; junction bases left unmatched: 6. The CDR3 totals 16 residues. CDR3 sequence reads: CASSQGQGAATGELFF. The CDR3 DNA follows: TGCGCCAGCAGCCAAGGACAGGGGGCCGCCACCGGGGAGCTGTTTTTT. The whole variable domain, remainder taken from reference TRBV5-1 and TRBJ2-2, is KAGVTQTPRYLIKTRGQQVTLSCSPISGHRSVSWYQQTPGQGLQFLFEYFSETQRNKGNFPGRFSGRQFSNSRSEMNVSTLELGDSALYLCASSQGQGAATGELFFGEGSRLTVL.

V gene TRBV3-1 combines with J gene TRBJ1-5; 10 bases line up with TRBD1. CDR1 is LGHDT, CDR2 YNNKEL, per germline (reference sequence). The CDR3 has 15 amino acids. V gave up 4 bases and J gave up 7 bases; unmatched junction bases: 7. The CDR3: CASSPAGQGRQPQHF. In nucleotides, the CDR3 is TGTGCCAGCAGCCCAGCGGGACAGGGGAGGCAGCCCCAGCATTTT.

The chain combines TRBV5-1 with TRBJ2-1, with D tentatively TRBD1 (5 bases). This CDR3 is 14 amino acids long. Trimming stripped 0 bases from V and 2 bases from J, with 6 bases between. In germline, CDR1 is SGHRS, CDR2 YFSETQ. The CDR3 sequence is CASSLGGPYNEQFF. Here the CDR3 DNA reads TGCGCCAGCAGCTTGGGGGGCCCCTACAATGAGCAGTTCTTC.

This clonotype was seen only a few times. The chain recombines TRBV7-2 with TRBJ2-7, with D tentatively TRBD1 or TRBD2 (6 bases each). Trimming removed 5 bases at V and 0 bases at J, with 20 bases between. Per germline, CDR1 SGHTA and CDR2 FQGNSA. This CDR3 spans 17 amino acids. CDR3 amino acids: CASSPSPVGGTSYEQYF. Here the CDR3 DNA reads TGTGCCAGCAGCCCGTCCCCTGTGGGGGGCACCTCCTACGAGCAGTACTTC.

DNA of the CDR3: TGTGCCAGCAGCTTTGGGACTATTCAGTTCTTC. Protein: CASSFGTIQFF. This chain links TRBV11-2 with TRBJ2-1; 7 bases align to TRBD2. The CDR3 sequence is 11 residues long. The V gene end was trimmed by 3 bases and the J gene end by 13 bases; junction bases not matched to a gene: 3. CDR1 is SGHAT, CDR2 FQNNGV, per germline.

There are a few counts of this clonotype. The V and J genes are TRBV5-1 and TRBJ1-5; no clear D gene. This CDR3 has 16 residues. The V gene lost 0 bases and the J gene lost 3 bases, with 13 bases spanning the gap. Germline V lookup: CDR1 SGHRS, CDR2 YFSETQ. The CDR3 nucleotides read TGCGCCAGCAGCTTGGACGGAGGCAGCAACAATCAGCCCCAGCATTTT. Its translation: CASSLDGGSNNQPQHF.

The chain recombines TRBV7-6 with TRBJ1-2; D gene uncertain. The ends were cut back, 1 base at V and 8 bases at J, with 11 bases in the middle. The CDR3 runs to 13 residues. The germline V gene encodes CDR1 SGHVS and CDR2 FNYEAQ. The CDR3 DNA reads TGTGCCAGCAGCTTAGGTCAAGGGTTGGGCTACACCTTC. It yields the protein CASSLGQGLGYTF.

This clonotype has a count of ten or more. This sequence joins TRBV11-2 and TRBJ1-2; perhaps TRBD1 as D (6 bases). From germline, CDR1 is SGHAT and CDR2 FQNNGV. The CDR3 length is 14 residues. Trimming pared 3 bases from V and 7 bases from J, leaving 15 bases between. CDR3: CASSFGRGFSGYTF. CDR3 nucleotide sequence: TGTGCCAGCAGCTTCGGCAGGGGATTCTCTGGCTACACCTTC.

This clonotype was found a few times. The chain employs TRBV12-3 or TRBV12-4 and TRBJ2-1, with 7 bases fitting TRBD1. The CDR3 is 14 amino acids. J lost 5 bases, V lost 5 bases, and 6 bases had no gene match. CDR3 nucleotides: TGTGCCAGCAGTCCCACCGGGACAGACAATGAGCAGTTCTTC. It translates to CASSPTGTDNEQFF.

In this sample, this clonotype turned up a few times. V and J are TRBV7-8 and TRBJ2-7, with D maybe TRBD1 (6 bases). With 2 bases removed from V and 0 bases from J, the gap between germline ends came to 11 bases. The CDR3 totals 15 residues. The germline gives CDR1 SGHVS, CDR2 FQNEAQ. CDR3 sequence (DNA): TGTGCCAGCAGCTTACAGGGGCAAAGCTCCTACGAGCAGTACTTC. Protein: CASSLQGQSSYEQYF.

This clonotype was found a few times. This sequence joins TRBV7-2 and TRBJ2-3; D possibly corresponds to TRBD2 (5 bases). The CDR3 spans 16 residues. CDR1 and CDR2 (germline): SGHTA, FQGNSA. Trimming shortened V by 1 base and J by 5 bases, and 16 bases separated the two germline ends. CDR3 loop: CASSLVASMHGDTQYF. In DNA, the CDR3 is TGTGCCAGCAGCTTAGTGGCTAGCATGCATGGAGATACGCAGTATTTT. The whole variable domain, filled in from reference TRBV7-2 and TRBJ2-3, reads GAGVSQSPSNKVTEKGKDVELRCDPISGHTALYWYRQSLGQGLEFLIYFQGNSAPDKSGLPSDRFSAERTGGSVSTLTIQRTQQEDSAVYLCASSLVASMHGDTQYFGPGTRLTVL.

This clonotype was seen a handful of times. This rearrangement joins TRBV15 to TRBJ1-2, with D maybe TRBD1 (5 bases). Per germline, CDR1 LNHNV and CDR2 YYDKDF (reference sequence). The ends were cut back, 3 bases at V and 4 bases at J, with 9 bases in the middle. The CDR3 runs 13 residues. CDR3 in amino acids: CATSRETGYGYTF. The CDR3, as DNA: TGTGCCACCAGCAGGGAAACAGGCTATGGCTACACCTTC.

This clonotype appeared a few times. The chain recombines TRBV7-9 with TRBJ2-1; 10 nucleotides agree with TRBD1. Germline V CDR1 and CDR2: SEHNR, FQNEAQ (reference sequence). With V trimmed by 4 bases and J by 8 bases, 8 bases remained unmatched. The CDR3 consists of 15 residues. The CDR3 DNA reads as TGTGCCAGCAGCTCCCGACAGGGGGCTTGGGATGAGCAGTTCTTC. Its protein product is CASSSRQGAWDEQFF.

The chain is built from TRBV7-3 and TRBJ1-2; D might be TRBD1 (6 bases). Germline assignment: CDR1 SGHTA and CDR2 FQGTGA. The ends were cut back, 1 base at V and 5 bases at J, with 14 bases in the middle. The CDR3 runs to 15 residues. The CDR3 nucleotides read TGTGCCAGCAGCTTAATTCAGGGGCACGGGTATGGCTACACCTTC. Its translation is CASSLIQGHGYGYTF.

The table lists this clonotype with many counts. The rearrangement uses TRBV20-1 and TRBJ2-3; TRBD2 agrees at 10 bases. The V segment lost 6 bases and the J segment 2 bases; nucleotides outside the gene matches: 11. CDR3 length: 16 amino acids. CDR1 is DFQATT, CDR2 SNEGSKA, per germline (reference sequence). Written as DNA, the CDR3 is TGCAGTGCCGCCGGGGCTAGCGGGAGTGCCACAGATACGCAGTATTTT. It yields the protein CSAAGASGSATDTQYF.

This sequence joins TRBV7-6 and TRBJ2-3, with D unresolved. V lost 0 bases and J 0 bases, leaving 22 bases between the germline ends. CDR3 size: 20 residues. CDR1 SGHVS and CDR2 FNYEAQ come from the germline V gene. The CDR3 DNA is TGTGCCAGCAGCTTAGCGTTATTAGGAACAGCCACTTCTAGCACAGATACGCAGTATTTT. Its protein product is CASSLALLGTATSSTDTQYF.

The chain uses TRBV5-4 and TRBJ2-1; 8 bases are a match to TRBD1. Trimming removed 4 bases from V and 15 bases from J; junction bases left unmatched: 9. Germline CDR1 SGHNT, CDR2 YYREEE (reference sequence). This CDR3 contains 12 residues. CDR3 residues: CASSPGQGTTFF. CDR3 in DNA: TGTGCCAGCAGCCCCGGACAGGGCACCACGTTCTTC.

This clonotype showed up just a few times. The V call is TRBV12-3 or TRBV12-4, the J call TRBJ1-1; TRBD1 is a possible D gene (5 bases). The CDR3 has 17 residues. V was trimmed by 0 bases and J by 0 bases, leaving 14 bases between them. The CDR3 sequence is CASSLALGGGVNTEAFF. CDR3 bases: TGTGCCAGCAGTTTAGCGCTGGGGGGAGGGGTGAACACTGAAGCTTTCTTT.

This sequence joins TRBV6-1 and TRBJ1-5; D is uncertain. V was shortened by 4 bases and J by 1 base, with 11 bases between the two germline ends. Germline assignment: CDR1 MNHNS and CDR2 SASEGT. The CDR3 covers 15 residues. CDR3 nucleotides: TGTGCCAGCAGTGTAATGACCTTGAGCAATCAGCCCCAGCATTTT. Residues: CASSVMTLSNQPQHF.

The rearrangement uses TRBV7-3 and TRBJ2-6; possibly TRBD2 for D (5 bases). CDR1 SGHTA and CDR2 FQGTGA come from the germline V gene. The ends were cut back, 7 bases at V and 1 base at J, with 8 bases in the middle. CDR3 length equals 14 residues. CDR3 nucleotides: TGTGCCAGCACCCGGGAATCTGGGGCCAACGTCCTGACTTTC. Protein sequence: CASTRESGANVLTF.

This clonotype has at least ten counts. The CDR3 spells CASSLDGNLNEQFF. CDR3 bases: TGTGCCAGCAGCTTAGACGGCAATCTCAATGAGCAGTTCTTC. V is TRBV7-9 and J is TRBJ2-1; D remains ambiguous. V shed 1 base and J shed 6 bases, with 10 bases lying between them. The CDR3 consists of 14 residues. Germline V gene sequence: CDR1 SEHNR, CDR2 FQNEAQ (reference sequence).

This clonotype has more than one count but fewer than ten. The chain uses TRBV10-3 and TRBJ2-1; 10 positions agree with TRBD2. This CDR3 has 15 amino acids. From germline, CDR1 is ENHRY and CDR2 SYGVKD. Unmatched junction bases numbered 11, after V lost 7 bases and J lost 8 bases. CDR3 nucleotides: TGTGCCATCACGGAGGGGGCTAGCGGGAGTGATGAGCAGTTCTTC. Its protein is CAITEGASGSDEQFF.